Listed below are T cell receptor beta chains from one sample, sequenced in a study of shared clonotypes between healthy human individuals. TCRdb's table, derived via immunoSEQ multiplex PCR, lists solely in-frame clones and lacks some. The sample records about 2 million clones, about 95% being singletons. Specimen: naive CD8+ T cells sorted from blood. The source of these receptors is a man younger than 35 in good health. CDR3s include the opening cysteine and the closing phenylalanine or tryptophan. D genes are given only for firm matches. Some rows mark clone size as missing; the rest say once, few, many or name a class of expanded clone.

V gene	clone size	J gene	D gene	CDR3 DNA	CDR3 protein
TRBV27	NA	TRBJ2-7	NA	TGTGCCAGCAGGCCGAACTCCTACGAGCAGTACTTC	CASRPNSYEQYF
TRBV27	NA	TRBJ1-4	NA	TGTGCCAGCAGTGTTATTGGGACTAATGAAAAACTGTTTTTT	CASSVIGTNEKLFF
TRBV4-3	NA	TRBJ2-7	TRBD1	TGCGCCAGCAGCCAGGGGACAGGGGGCGCCCCCTACGAGCAGTACTTC	CASSQGTGGAPYEQYF
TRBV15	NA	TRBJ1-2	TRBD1	TGTGCCACCAGCAGTGATAGAGGTCTGAAGGGGGCCAGAGATGGCTACACCTTC	CATSSDRGLKGARDGYTF
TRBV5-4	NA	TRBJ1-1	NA	TGTGCCAGCAGCTTGGACGAAGACACTGAAGCTTTCTTT	CASSLDEDTEAFF
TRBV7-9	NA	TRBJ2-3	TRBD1	TGTGCCAGCAGCATCGACAGGGGTGGCACAGATACGCAGTATTTT	CASSIDRGGTDTQYF
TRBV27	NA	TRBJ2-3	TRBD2	TGTGCCAGCAGTTTACTGGGACTAGCGGGGGGGATAACAGATACGCAGTATTTT	CASSLLGLAGGITDTQYF
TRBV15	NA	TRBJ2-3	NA	TGTGCCACCAGCAGAGATCTAGGCGTGACTAGCACAGATACGCAGTATTTT	CATSRDLGVTSTDTQYF
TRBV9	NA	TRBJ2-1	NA	TGTGCCAGCAGCGTAGGGGGTAGCACCCATGAGCAGTTCTTC	CASSVGGSTHEQFF
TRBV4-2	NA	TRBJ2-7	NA	TGTGCCAGCAGCCTTCGGGCGGCCGACTACTACGAGCAGTACTTC	CASSLRAADYYEQYF
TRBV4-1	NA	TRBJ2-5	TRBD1	TGCGCCAGCAGCCCCCAGGACAGGGGGGTCCAAGAGACCCAGTACTTC	CASSPQDRGVQETQYF
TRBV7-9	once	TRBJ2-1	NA	TGTGCCAGCCTGACCCCCGCTGGCGATGAGCAGTTCTTC	CASLTPAGDEQFF
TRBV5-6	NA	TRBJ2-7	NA	TGTGCCAGCAGCTTCGGGACCGCCTTTTCCGAGCAGTACTTC	CASSFGTAFSEQYF